These 32 T cell receptor beta chains originate from one sample sequenced in a study of T cell responses to AZD1222 COVID-19 vaccine. Sequenced by immunoSEQ multiplex PCR; TCRdb stores in-frame clones only, minus some. The sample contains around 70,000 clones, around 90% of which appear only once. This sample comprised peripheral blood, obtained 28 days after the second AZD1222 dose. These receptors were taken from an adult who received the AZD1222 COVID-19 vaccine.

The CDR3: CASSSPSGRAPNEQFF. The CDR3 nucleotides are TGTGCCAGTAGTTCCCCTAGCGGGAGGGCCCCCAATGAGCAGTTCTTC. The chain is built from TRBV19 and TRBJ2-1, with TRBD2 matching over 12 bases. V shed 5 bases, J shed 6 bases, and the junction held 8 bases outside the gene matches. The CDR3 runs 16 residues. Germline CDR1 and CDR2: LNHDA and SQIVND (reference sequence).

CDR3 in amino acids: CASSIDLRNQPQHF. Here the CDR3 DNA reads TGTGCCAGTAGTATAGATCTGCGCAATCAGCCCCAGCATTTT. The J gene is TRBJ1-5, the V gene TRBV19, with unresolved D. The germline V gene encodes CDR1 LNHDA and CDR2 SQIVND (reference sequence). The CDR3 has 14 residues. Trimming took 0 bases from V and 2 from J, leaving 5 bases between them.

This clone has just one count. The rearrangement uses TRBV7-6 and TRBJ1-4, with TRBD1 identical over 9 bases. The CDR3 covers 16 residues. V dropped 2 bases and J dropped 8; count of bases not matched to a gene: 9. Germline-derived CDR1 and CDR2 are SGHVS and FNYEAQ. The CDR3: CASSLQQGAPGEKLFF. The CDR3 DNA sequence: TGTGCCAGCAGCTTACAACAGGGGGCGCCTGGGGAAAAACTGTTTTTT. Drawing the rest from reference TRBV7-6 and TRBJ1-4, the complete variable domain is GAGVSQSPRYKVTKRGQDVALRCDPISGHVSLYWYRQALGQGPEFLTYFNYEAQQDKSGLPNDRFSAERPEGSISTLTIQRTEQRDSAMYRCASSLQQGAPGEKLFFGSGTQLSVL.

The rearrangement joins TRBV6-1 to TRBJ2-7; D gene ambiguous. The CDR3 has 12 residues. V was cut by 2 bases and J by 0 bases, with 2 bases left in between. From germline, CDR1 is MNHNS and CDR2 SASEGT. CDR3 sequence: CASSEYSYEQYF. DNA for the CDR3: TGTGCCAGCAGTGAATACTCCTACGAGCAGTACTTC.

The chain carries TRBV7-3 and TRBJ1-3; no clear D. Germline lookup yields CDR1 SGHTA and CDR2 FQGTGA. The CDR3 length is 13 residues. V gave up 0 bases and J gave up 9 bases, with 9 bases separating them. The CDR3 DNA is TGTGCCAGCAGCTTAACGCAGCGGGGCACCATATATTTT. Translating it yields CASSLTQRGTIYF.

The V call is TRBV28, the J call TRBJ2-1; maybe TRBD2 (6 bases). The length of the CDR3 is 18 residues. The germline V gene has CDR1 MDHEN and CDR2 SYDVKM. With 5 bases removed from V and 1 base from J, the gap between germline ends came to 21 bases. CDR3 region: CASSPWAIAVDSYNEQFF. The CDR3 DNA follows: TGTGCCAGCAGTCCATGGGCTATAGCGGTCGATTCCTACAATGAGCAGTTCTTC.

This clone has a handful of counts. This sequence joins TRBV30 and TRBJ1-2; unclear D gene. This CDR3 has 13 amino acids. Germline V gives CDR1 GTSNPN, CDR2 SVGIG (reference sequence). Trimming took off 2 bases at V and 7 bases at J, with 14 bases between the two ends. The CDR3 protein is CAWSRKGLGGYTF. The CDR3, as DNA: TGTGCCTGGAGTCGGAAAGGGCTGGGTGGCTACACCTTC.

This chain joins TRBV19 and TRBJ2-7, with 8 positions matching TRBD2. Germline V gene lookup returns CDR1 LNHDA and CDR2 SQIVND (reference sequence). J lost 2 bases, V lost 5 bases, and 20 bases had no gene match. The CDR3 length is 19 residues. CDR3 region: CASSSLPGGSGRAAYEQYF. The CDR3 nucleotides read TGTGCCAGTAGTTCATTGCCGGGTGGTTCCGGGAGGGCCGCCTACGAGCAGTACTTC.

The V call is TRBV4-3, the J call TRBJ1-2; 7 nucleotides agree with TRBD1. The CDR3 consists of 14 residues. V lost 3 bases, J lost 4 bases, and 5 bases stayed unmatched. Germline CDR1 is LGHNA and CDR2 is YSLEER. In DNA, the CDR3 is TGCGCCAGCAGCCAGAGACAGGGACCCTATGGCTACACCTTC. It is translated as CASSQRQGPYGYTF.

This rearrangement joins TRBV30 to TRBJ1-1; tentative D call: TRBD1 (5 bases). The CDR3 totals 15 residues. Germline V CDR1 and CDR2: GTSNPN, SVGIG (reference sequence). Trimming removed 4 bases from V and 0 bases from J, with 15 bases in between. Written as DNA, the CDR3 is TGTGCCTGGAAAGGCAGGGCCCCCCTGAACACTGAAGCTTTCTTT. Protein product: CAWKGRAPLNTEAFF.

The chain is built from TRBV29-1 and TRBJ2-2; 10 bases map to TRBD2. Germline V lookup: CDR1 SQVTM, CDR2 ANQGSEA. This CDR3 comprises 18 residues. J lost 6 bases, V lost 3 bases, and 16 bases had no gene match. The CDR3 nucleotides read TGCAGCGTTGATTGCCCTAGCGGGAGTCTCATTTTGGCCGGGGAGCTGTTTTTT. Its protein is CSVDCPSGSLILAGELFF.

The J gene is TRBJ2-5, the V gene TRBV11-3, with 11 bases fitting TRBD2. V lost 3 bases, J lost 4 bases, and 19 bases stayed unmatched. Germline assignment: CDR1 SGHNT and CDR2 YENEEA. The CDR3 runs to 20 residues. The CDR3 loop reads CASSFVPAGGVAGGSETQYF. DNA for the CDR3: TGTGCCAGCAGCTTCGTGCCGGCGGGCGGGGTAGCGGGAGGGTCAGAGACCCAGTACTTC.

This chain joins TRBV6-5 and TRBJ2-1; D is perhaps TRBD2 (6 bases). The CDR3 is made up of 15 amino acids. Germline V lookup: CDR1 MNHEY, CDR2 SVGAGI. V lost 5 bases and J 0 bases, leaving 11 bases between the germline ends. The CDR3 loop is CASSTSGLSYNEQFF. In DNA form, the CDR3 reads TGTGCCAGCAGTACCAGCGGGCTCTCCTACAATGAGCAGTTCTTC.

The chain links TRBV5-1 to TRBJ1-1, with D possibly TRBD1 on 5 matching bases. From germline, CDR1 is SGHRS and CDR2 YFSETQ. Trimming pared 1 base from V and 8 bases from J, leaving 9 bases between. This CDR3 has 12 amino acids. The CDR3 protein is CASSLQGREAFF. CDR3 DNA sequence: TGCGCCAGCAGCTTGCAGGGTAGGGAAGCTTTCTTT.

The chain is built from TRBV7-3 and TRBJ1-2; D is uncertain. Trimming took off 3 bases at V and 2 bases at J, with 13 bases between the two ends. CDR1 SGHTA and CDR2 FQGTGA come from the germline V gene. The CDR3 loop spans 15 amino acids. The CDR3 here is CASSLSAWSNYGYTF. The CDR3 DNA is TGTGCCAGCAGCTTGTCCGCGTGGTCCAACTATGGCTACACCTTC. The full variable domain, completed using reference TRBV7-3 and TRBJ1-2, is GAGVSQTPSNKVTEKGKYVELRCDPISGHTALYWYRQSLGQGPEFLIYFQGTGAADDSGLPNDRFFAVRPEGSVSTLKIQRTERGDSAVYLCASSLSAWSNYGYTFGSGTRLTVV.

This chain connects TRBV6-5 to TRBJ1-2, with a possible D match to TRBD1 (6 bases). The V end lost 7 bases, the J end lost 2 bases, and 14 bases lay between the germline ends. This CDR3 is built from 14 residues. Germline assignment: CDR1 MNHEY and CDR2 SVGAGI. The CDR3: CASTGGQVNYGYTF. The CDR3 region has the DNA TGTGCCAGCACCGGGGGGCAGGTGAACTATGGCTACACCTTC.

The chain combines TRBV6-6 with TRBJ1-6; D is undetermined. Trimming took off 7 bases at V and 8 bases at J, with 9 bases between the two ends. The CDR3 covers 12 residues. In germline, CDR1 is MNHNY, CDR2 SVGAGI (reference sequence). DNA for the CDR3: TGTGCCAGCAACTTCGTGGATTCACCCCTCCACTTT. Residues: CASNFVDSPLHF.

The chain employs TRBV7-8 and TRBJ1-1; D ambiguous. The V gene lost 0 bases and the J gene lost 5 bases, with 13 bases spanning the gap. CDR3 length equals 15 residues. From germline, CDR1 is SGHVS and CDR2 FQNEAQ. The CDR3 nucleotides are TGTGCCAGCAGCTTAGCGGCAGAAGGAGCAACTGAAGCTTTCTTT. Translated: CASSLAAEGATEAFF.

CDR3: CASSQVPTHTQYF. The CDR3 DNA is TGTGCCAGCAGCCAAGTCCCCACTCATACGCAGTATTTT. This chain links TRBV14 with TRBJ2-3; D remains unclear. The germline gives CDR1 SGHDN, CDR2 FVKESK. The CDR3 has 13 residues. The V end was cut by 1 base, the J end by 7 bases, with 9 bases between.

The V and J genes are TRBV19 and TRBJ1-5; the D is unclear. The germline V gene has CDR1 LNHDA and CDR2 SQIVND (reference sequence). This CDR3 contains 12 residues. V was pared by 1 base and J by 9 bases, with 7 bases between. CDR3 sequence (DNA): TGTGCCAGTAGTATAGGTCCATCGCCCCAGCATTTT. Translating it yields CASSIGPSPQHF.

The rearrangement links TRBV14 to TRBJ2-7; TRBD1 matches at 10 bases. Germline CDR1 reads SGHDN; CDR2 reads FVKESK. The length of the CDR3 is 15 residues. V was pared by 3 bases and J by 9 bases, with 11 bases of the junction left unmatched. CDR3 protein: CASSHPDRGRGGQYF. The DNA for the CDR3 is TGTGCCAGCAGCCACCCCGACAGGGGGCGGGGTGGGCAGTACTTC.

The chain recombines TRBV27 with TRBJ2-7; 8 bases agree with TRBD2. In germline, CDR1 is MNHEY, CDR2 SMNVEV (reference sequence). CDR3 length: 16 residues. The V segment lost 4 bases and the J segment 5 bases; nucleotides outside the gene matches: 13. The CDR3 region is CASSSPLTGGVHEQYF. In DNA form, the CDR3 reads TGTGCCAGCAGTTCACCCCTTACGGGAGGGGTCCACGAGCAGTACTTC.

The chain uses TRBV3-1 (or the pseudogene TRBV3-2) and TRBJ2-5; D ambiguous. The V end was cut by 2 bases, the J end by 1 base, with 2 bases between. The CDR3 contains 12 residues. CDR1 LGHDT and CDR2 YNNKEL come from the germline V gene (reference sequence). The CDR3 here is CASSQTQETQYF. As DNA, the CDR3 is TGTGCCAGCAGCCAAACCCAAGAGACCCAGTACTTC.

The gene calls are TRBV2 and TRBJ1-5, with D maybe TRBD1 (5 bases). The CDR3 spans 15 residues. Trimming shortened V by 3 bases and J by 1 base, and 10 bases separated the two germline ends. CDR1 is SNHLY, CDR2 FYNNEI, per germline. The CDR3 reads CASSETGVSNQPQHF. CDR3 bases: TGTGCCAGCAGTGAGACGGGGGTAAGCAATCAGCCCCAGCATTTT.

The table lists this clone with a count of one. The rearrangement uses TRBV15 and TRBJ1-1; D is uncertain. Germline V gene lookup returns CDR1 LNHNV and CDR2 YYDKDF (reference sequence). Trimming removed 0 bases from V and 6 bases from J, with 8 bases in between. The CDR3 is made up of 13 amino acids. In nucleotides, the CDR3 is TGTGCCACCAGCAGAGATAAAGCTTCTGAAGCTTTCTTT. Its translation is CATSRDKASEAFF.

V usage is TRBV18 and J usage is TRBJ2-7; D gene unclear. The length of the CDR3 is 12 residues. Germline V gene data show CDR1 as KGHSH and CDR2 as LQKENI. V was pared by 3 bases and J by 5 bases, with 8 bases between. DNA of the CDR3: TGTGCCAGCTCACCCCTCGGCCACGAGCAGTACTTC. Its protein is CASSPLGHEQYF.

The CDR3 DNA reads as TGTGCCAGTACCCGGTCTGAATTTTCCGCTGAGCAGTTCTTC. Its protein is CASTRSEFSAEQFF. This chain uses TRBV19 with TRBJ2-1; unclear D gene. V was pared by 7 bases and J by 9 bases, with 19 bases between. The germline V gene has CDR1 LNHDA and CDR2 SQIVND (reference sequence). CDR3 length equals 14 residues.

This clone was observed a single time. The chain links TRBV5-4 to TRBJ2-4; D gene ambiguous. CDR1 is SGHNT, CDR2 YYREEE, per germline (reference sequence). CDR3 length: 19 amino acids. V was shortened by 1 base and J by 3 bases, with 23 bases between the two germline ends. The CDR3 DNA reads as TGTGCCAGCAGCTTGATAGGCAGATTACCTTCCTTCGACAAAAACATTCAGTACTTC. Translating gives CASSLIGRLPSFDKNIQYF.

The chain combines TRBV4-2 with TRBJ2-1; 8 nucleotides match TRBD2. V dropped 2 bases and J dropped 5; count of bases not matched to a gene: 8. This CDR3 contains 16 residues. Germline V lookup: CDR1 LGHNA, CDR2 YNFKEQ. The CDR3 here is CASSQIVSGGNNEQFF. CDR3 coding DNA: TGTGCCAGCAGCCAAATAGTAAGCGGGGGTAACAATGAGCAGTTCTTC.

V gene TRBV30 combines with J gene TRBJ1-1, with D unclear. This CDR3 contains 13 residues. Trimming stripped 5 bases from V and 3 bases from J, with 13 bases between. The germline gives CDR1 GTSNPN, CDR2 SVGIG (reference sequence). CDR3 sequence (DNA): TGTGCCTGGGAAAGAGTTACCTACACTGAAGCTTTCTTT. Residues: CAWERVTYTEAFF.

This CDR3 reads CASSYPPYEQYF. CDR3 bases: TGTGCCAGCAGTTACCCGCCTTACGAGCAGTACTTC. The rearrangement joins TRBV6-5 to TRBJ2-7; no clear D gene. V lost 2 bases and J 4 bases, leaving 6 bases between the germline ends. This CDR3 spans 12 amino acids. Germline-derived CDR1 and CDR2 are MNHEY and SVGAGI.

The V gene is TRBV7-3, the J gene TRBJ2-7, with 8 bases identical to TRBD2. The length of the CDR3 is 19 residues. The ends lost 5 bases at V and 2 bases at J; junction bases unmatched: 20. Germline V gene data show CDR1 as SGHTA and CDR2 as FQGTGA. CDR3 residues: CASSTPKNKHGGETYEQYF. CDR3 nucleotides: TGTGCCAGCAGCACTCCTAAAAACAAACACGGGGGGGAGACCTACGAGCAGTACTTC.